Reported below is one TCR beta chain. Its antigen has not been determined. One base away there is no much larger clone; base qualities are not given. The cohort was made up of approximately 670 healthy bone marrow donors. At the time of sampling, every cohort member was nominally healthy, though immune exposures that went unrecorded were likely present. The donor was CMV seronegative and belonged to the group of over 300 seronegative cohort members. A peripheral blood sample was provided by each donor, and peripheral blood mononuclear cells were used for TCR beta sequencing. The Qiagen DNeasy Blood Extraction Kit was used to extract genomic DNA from the blood cell samples. The sample belongs to a study of cytomegalovirus exposure and HLA in healthy donors (TCRdb year 2017). Study-wide context: An earlier analysis of under 600 of the donors reported approximately 290 Gb of sequence data and roughly 100 million unique TCR beta sequences from about 180 million T cells. Around 330 gigabases of sequencing data and around 80 million unique TCR sequences made up an early release that covered around 640 HLA-typed donors. To predict cytomegalovirus infection status, the study combined high-throughput TCR immunosequencing, statistical association of individual TCRs with disease status, and machine learning. Rather than using new phenotypic data, the later analysis identified candidate immune exposures from TCR beta sequences and from how often those sequences occurred across donors. Alongside the repertoire data, information on donor age, sex, ethnicity and CMV serostatus was compiled. Among 398 genotyped donors of the cohort, an average of about 240,000 unique TCR beta nucleotide sequences were sequenced per donor, roughly a sixth of them non-productive. In an earlier analysis of about 590 of the donors, high-throughput TCR beta sequencing was used to judge whether each TCR beta V gene segment behaved as functional or pseudogenic. Roughly 5 DR-DQ haplotypes were handled as single units for association and clustering, since linkage in the cohort was strong. A later analysis re-examined previously published TCR beta repertoires from more than 550 donors and added high-resolution HLA genotyping to investigate patterns of TCR occurrence. Among the approximately 400 genotyped donors, around 79% belonged to the genetic ancestry cluster associated with self-reported Caucasian donors. The number of donors typed differed by locus, with about 620-630 for A, B, C, DRB1 and DQB1, roughly 550 for DQA1, over 600 for DPA1, and around 460 for DPB1. The study aimed to test whether signatures of past pathogen exposure could be identified by cataloging public T cell receptors. Every repertoire in the discovery cohort had been generated on one and the same sequencing platform. A later genetic analysis used genome-wide SNP genotypes for about 65% of the roughly 700 donors, treating that subset as a discovery cohort. HLA typing included class I and class II loci at four-digit resolution. Using immunosequencing, the study profiled T cell repertoires from about 650 subjects and related those repertoires to cytomegalovirus serostatus. A separate validation cohort of 90 to 150 different subjects was used in addition to the approximately 610-subject first cohort.

Study-wide conclusions, independent of this receptor: Linkage disequilibrium might explain the correlated functional status among segregating V segments, but an unknown experimental factor could not be excluded. The cohort was sequenced for TCR beta chains only, and without alpha or paired-chain data the features that could be detected were limited. Because HLA typing was unavailable for some donors at each locus, only the typed subset was used in association tests. In an earlier analysis of 587 of the donors, most TCR beta V segments appeared in productive rearrangements about 87% or about 30% of the time, broadly matching IMGT annotations. The authors suggested that the approach could potentially be generalized to other disease states and immunological phenotypes. The classifier was reported to diagnose cytomegalovirus status with high specificity and sensitivity in both the original and validation cohorts. A further reported finding was that TCR beta sequences accurately predicted the HLA-A and HLA-B alleles for most subjects in the first cohort. An association between a missense DCLRE1C variant and V-gene and J-gene trimming of TCR beta chains was found in a later genetic analysis and replicated in an independent cohort. About 17 rarely observed V segments, including chromosome 9 orphons, were excluded from the earlier analysis of approximately 600 of the donors because counts were too low. Assigning TCR associations to individual alleles was difficult when HLA alleles, especially DR and DQ, strongly co-occurred. Three of the identified cytomegalovirus-associated TCR beta chains were confirmed in vitro to be specific for cytomegalovirus antigens. The only immune exposure information available for the cohort was CMV serostatus. In the study, some 160 TCR beta chains were listed as associated with cytomegalovirus. A later analysis found that most CMV-associated TCR beta chains appeared HLA-restricted, with HLA associations seemingly driven largely by CMV exposure. At a false discovery rate of 0.05, a later analysis linked some 17,000 TCR beta sequences to specific HLA alleles. A cluster of highly shared sequence variants was judged likely to represent a technical artifact of the sequencing pipeline. Sequencing depth was assumed to be roughly uniform across donors in the presence/absence analyses, though that assumption may not hold. A later genetic analysis reported fewer N-insertions in productive TCRs among donors in an Asian-associated ancestry cluster than the roughly 720-donor mean. Most TCR sequences were observed very rarely across donors, whereas some public TCRs were present in many individuals. Some IMGT-functional V segments, including TRBV6-2 and TRBV6-3, could not be told apart with the 87-base-pair reads, so those segments were excluded. According to a later analysis, TCR association rates differed among HLA loci, with DRB1 alleles showing the most associated TCRs and HLA-C alleles showing the fewest. A later analysis found that HLA-associated TCR beta chains were more clonally expanded and had lower generation probabilities than equally common non-associated chains. A later analysis reported that several top co-occurrence clusters appeared linked to parvovirus B19, influenza, CMV and Epstein-Barr virus.

Libraries were prepared through the immunoSEQ multiplex PCR assay. For the multiplex PCR, a mixture combining 60 forward primers for TCR Vbeta segments and 13 reverse primers for TCR Jbeta segments was used. A multiplex PCR assay on genomic DNA amplified the CDR3 region of rearranged TCR beta genes. Amplified TCR beta libraries were sequenced as 87-base-pair reads on the Illumina HiSeq System. In the paper's pipeline: Across the 700 or so repertoires, a later analysis counted 80 million or so unique TCR beta chains, around 11 million of which were shared by at least two donors. A nearest-neighbor algorithm error-corrected the raw reads and collapsed the reads into unique sequences, merging closely related sequences to remove PCR and sequencing errors. Alignment of CDR3 sequences to IMGT reference sequences was used to assign V, D and J gene segments. For a sequence to be retained, a match of at least six nucleotides was required to both a V gene segment and a J gene segment. Rearrangements were called productive when the CDR3 lacked stop codons and stayed in frame with V and J; all others were non-productive. CDR3 was defined according to IMGT convention as the region running from the second conserved V-encoded cysteine to the conserved J-encoded phenylalanine. The earlier analysis of fewer than 700 of the donors excluded sequences that lacked an unambiguous match to a single V gene segment. In an earlier analysis of some 590 of the donors, a V segment was called functional when productive rearrangements were above 56.7%, and segregating when the standard deviation between donors exceeded 5%. A statistical classification framework was built to diagnose cytomegalovirus status from the catalog of TCR beta chain sequences. In a later analysis, TCR nucleotide sequences were compared against IMGT/GENE-DB human TR gene sequences so that V and J genes could be assigned. In a later analysis, CDR3 sequences and most-parsimonious VDJ recombination scenarios were assigned using the TCRdist pipeline. In a later analysis, every TCR beta chain was defined by the combination of its CDR3 amino acid sequence and its V-gene family, and reads without a unique V-gene family were dropped. A later analysis removed 592 highly shared, low-generation-probability nucleotide sequences to deal with suspected cross-contamination and a sequencing artifact. In a later analysis, a clonal expansion index for each public chain was calculated from normalized within-repertoire ranks of inferred template counts. In a later analysis, generation probabilities were computed with a VDJ recombination model fitted to out-of-frame rearrangements, and the resulting probabilities were checked against IGoR. In a later analysis, TCR-TCR, TCR-HLA and TCR-CMV co-occurrence was scored with hypergeometric tests, and a repertoire-size bias correction was applied to TCR pairs. In a later analysis, false discovery rates were estimated by permuting HLA or CMV assignments 20 times. In a later analysis, co-occurring TCRs were grouped using DBSCAN, and TCRdist sequence similarity was added for clustering within HLA-allele-positive subsets. Co-occurrence clustering excluded repertoires with fewer than 30,000 or more than 120,000 public chains, plus five with anomalous nucleotide sharing. Sourced from immuneACCESS, this table was stored by TCRdb with only in-frame sequences that have V and J called. A share of the clones is absent; for the studies checked, an unresolved V gene accounts for under half, and the remainder has no known explanation. That table furnishes V, J and clone size, whereas the DNA furnished D and trimming. Present in this sample are about 220,000 clones, approximately 82% of which were seen just once. Approximately 0.6% of the sample is taken by the ten largest.

Trimming at the junction amounts to 0 bases on V and 0 bases on J, and the germline ends lie 8 bases apart. Including the terminal cysteine and phenylalanine, the CDR3 comprises 16 residues. The CDR3 DNA has 48 bases and is translated from base 1. Taken from the germline V gene (reference sequence), the CDR1 and CDR2 loops are MNHEY and SMNVEV. Rearrangement joined TRBV27 to TRBJ2-2, with a weak D call of TRBD1 (6 bases match). The sequenced material came from PBMCs. The source is a man younger than 35 in good health and CMV-seronegative. CDR3 loop: CASSLSTGTNTGELFF. The sequence in DNA is TGTGCCAGCAGTTTATCTACAGGGACGAACACCGGGGAGCTGTTTTTT.